The 29 T cell receptor beta chains below were found in one sample sequenced in a study of Ad26.COV2.S vaccination and SARS-CoV-2 variants. Profiling relied on immunoSEQ multiplex PCR, and the TCRdb table lists in-frame clones only, not all of them. The sample includes more than 300,000 clones, 75% to 90% of them seen just once. Treatment defined: some 20 received Ad26.COV2.S at low or high dose, single or two shots; about 5 received placebo; per-sample allocation not given. On day 63 after the first injection, vaccine and placebo recipients gave samples. Source: peripheral blood, taken in a trial of Ad26.COV2.S vaccine versus placebo. Receptors were obtained from a person aged 18 to 65 who received the Ad26.COV2.S COVID-19 vaccine or a placebo.

This sequence joins TRBV14 and TRBJ2-5; a weak D match, TRBD2 (6 bases). The CDR3 covers 17 residues. The germline gives CDR1 SGHDN, CDR2 FVKESK. V lost 3 bases, J lost 0 bases, and 17 bases lay in between. The chain's CDR3 is CASSHPSWGGNQETQYF. DNA of the CDR3: TGTGCCAGCAGCCACCCGTCTTGGGGAGGCAACCAAGAGACCCAGTACTTC.

The chain has TRBV5-1 and TRBJ2-5, with 10 bases lining up with TRBD2. The CDR3 has 16 residues. Losses at the gene ends were 3 bases for V and 4 bases for J; bases not matched to a gene: 9. Germline V gives CDR1 SGHRS, CDR2 YFSETQ. The CDR3 nucleotides read TGCGCCAGCAGCTCCAGACTAGCGGGCGACTCAGAGACCCAGTACTTC. Its protein product is CASSSRLAGDSETQYF.

This clone came up once. This chain joins TRBV6-5 and TRBJ2-2; 9 nucleotides match TRBD1. Germline V gene lookup returns CDR1 MNHEY and CDR2 SVGAGI. After removal of 5 bases from V and 7 bases from J, the junction contained 5 bases not matched to a gene. This CDR3 has 14 amino acids. CDR3 amino acids: CASSRGQGYGELFF. In DNA, the CDR3 is TGTGCCAGCAGTCGGGGACAGGGTTACGGGGAGCTGTTTTTT.

The CDR3 DNA sequence: TGTGCCAGTAGTGAAACAGGGACCTACAATGAGCAGTTCTTC. Amino acid sequence: CASSETGTYNEQFF. The chain recombines TRBV19 with TRBJ2-1; D is possibly TRBD1 (6 bases). The CDR3 extends over 14 amino acids. The germline CDR1 and CDR2 sequences are LNHDA and SQIVND (reference sequence). The germline V and J ends were trimmed by 5 bases and 2 bases, with 10 bases remaining between them.

This chain uses TRBV4-3 with TRBJ1-2; TRBD1 might be the D (6 bases). V lost 0 bases to trimming and J lost 4 bases, with 15 bases between them. CDR3 length: 16 residues. Germline CDR1 is LGHNA and CDR2 is YSLEER. CDR3 sequence reads: CASSQDSPGAPYGYTF. CDR3 sequence (DNA): TGCGCCAGCAGCCAAGATTCTCCAGGGGCCCCCTATGGCTACACCTTC.

This clone was recorded only once. The gene calls are TRBV18 and TRBJ2-5; D may be TRBD1 or TRBD2 (5 bases each). This CDR3 comprises 15 residues. The ends were cut back, 2 bases at V and 1 base at J, with 11 bases in the middle. Germline V lookup: CDR1 KGHSH, CDR2 LQKENI. Here the CDR3 DNA reads TGTGCCAGCTCACCAATCAGGGAGACCCAAGAGACCCAGTACTTC. Amino acids: CASSPIRETQETQYF.

This clone came up once. This chain connects TRBV2 to TRBJ2-3; D not certain. The CDR3 consists of 14 residues. V lost 2 bases and J lost 3, with 9 bases in between. The V gene's germline CDR1 is SNHLY and CDR2 FYNNEI. CDR3 residues: CASSELSVTDTQYF. The CDR3 coding sequence is TGTGCCAGCAGTGAATTGTCAGTTACAGATACGCAGTATTTT.

The V gene is TRBV6-6, the J gene TRBJ2-7; possibly TRBD1 for D (5 bases). This CDR3 has 11 residues. The germline V gene encodes CDR1 MNHNY and CDR2 SVGAGI (reference sequence). The germline V and J ends were trimmed by 6 bases and 7 bases, with 10 bases remaining between them. This CDR3 is CASRIAGEQYF. In DNA, the CDR3 is TGTGCCAGCAGAATCGCAGGGGAGCAGTACTTC.

This clone was seen a handful of times. The V call is TRBV7-9, the J call TRBJ1-2; D possibly corresponds to TRBD1 (5 bases). CDR1 and CDR2 from the germline V gene are SEHNR and FQNEAQ (reference sequence). V dropped 2 bases and J dropped 4 bases, with 11 bases sitting between them. The CDR3 length is 14 residues. DNA for the CDR3: TGTGCCAGCAGCTTACCGACAGTTTTCTATGGCTACACCTTC. Translated: CASSLPTVFYGYTF.

DNA for the CDR3: TGCGCCAGCAGCTCCCTGACGGGGGTCACAGATACGCAGTATTTT. Translated: CASSSLTGVTDTQYF. The chain carries TRBV5-1 and TRBJ2-3; TRBD2 is a possible D gene (6 bases). The V gene's germline CDR1 is SGHRS and CDR2 YFSETQ. The CDR3 length is 15 residues. V lost 3 bases to trimming and J lost 2 bases, with 13 bases between them.

The J gene is TRBJ2-7, the V gene TRBV9; 7 bases map to TRBD1. J gave up 2 bases and V 4 bases, and 21 bases lay outside the gene matches. Looked up from germline, CDR1 is SGDLS and CDR2 is YYNGEE. CDR3 length: 19 amino acids. CDR3 nucleotide sequence: TGTGCCAGCAGCCCAAGGGACAGTCGACTCCTTTGGACGGCCTACGAGCAGTACTTC. Amino acids: CASSPRDSRLLWTAYEQYF.

This chain links TRBV7-9 with TRBJ2-1; no clear D. The ends were cut back, 1 base at V and 0 bases at J, with 19 bases in the middle. This CDR3 is 19 amino acids long. Germline values: CDR1 SEHNR, CDR2 FQNEAQ (reference sequence). CDR3 DNA sequence: TGTGCCAGCAGCTTAGAAAAGGGTCTTCGCCGGAGCTCCTACAATGAGCAGTTCTTC. Amino acids: CASSLEKGLRRSSYNEQFF.

The V call is TRBV27, the J call TRBJ1-2, with 8 bases aligning to TRBD1. Germline CDR1 MNHEY, CDR2 SMNVEV (reference sequence). The V segment lost 2 bases and the J segment 4 bases; nucleotides outside the gene matches: 0. The CDR3 is made up of 13 amino acids. As DNA, the CDR3 is TGTGCCAGCAGTTTAGGACAGGGCTATGGCTACACCTTC. Its translation is CASSLGQGYGYTF.

The V gene is TRBV3-1 (or the pseudogene TRBV3-2), the J gene TRBJ2-1; weak D call: TRBD1 (5 bases). This CDR3 region has 14 residues. Germline V CDR1 and CDR2: LGHDT, YNNKEL (reference sequence). Trimming left V 0 bases short and J 9 bases short, with 12 bases between. The DNA of the CDR3 is TGTGCCAGCAGCCAAGAGAGGAGAAGGGGTGAGCAGTTCTTC. Protein sequence: CASSQERRRGEQFF.

The chain has TRBV5-6 and TRBJ2-7; D gene uncertain. Germline-derived CDR1 and CDR2 are SGHDT and YYEEEE. The CDR3 loop spans 14 amino acids. V shed 2 bases and J shed 0 bases, with 9 bases lying between them. CDR3: CASSFRQSSYEQYF. The CDR3 DNA follows: TGTGCCAGCAGCTTTAGGCAGTCCTCCTACGAGCAGTACTTC.

Comments on this clone: At the DNA level, this CDR3 is encoded by other sequences in the same sample as well. This sequence joins TRBV7-9 and TRBJ1-1, with D tentatively TRBD1 (5 bases). CDR3 size: 15 residues. The germline CDR1 and CDR2 sequences are SEHNR and FQNEAQ (reference sequence). The germline V and J ends were trimmed by 1 base and 2 bases, with 11 bases remaining between them. CDR3 coding DNA: TGTGCCAGCAGCTTAGAAAGGGGTGCCAACACTGAAGCTTTCTTT. This translates into CASSLERGANTEAFF.

The chain combines TRBV19 with TRBJ2-1; D is unresolved. Germline V lookup: CDR1 LNHDA, CDR2 SQIVND (reference sequence). Trimming stripped 0 bases from V and 0 bases from J, with 12 bases between. The CDR3 is made up of 17 amino acids. The CDR3 sequence is CASSIEALESSYNEQFF. Here the CDR3 DNA reads TGTGCCAGTAGTATAGAAGCTCTTGAGAGCTCCTACAATGAGCAGTTCTTC.

A few counts support this clone. The chain employs TRBV5-1 and TRBJ1-1, with D possibly being TRBD1 (5 bases). CDR3 length: 16 residues. The V gene lost 2 bases and the J gene lost 0 bases, with 14 bases spanning the gap. Germline V gene sequence: CDR1 SGHRS, CDR2 YFSETQ. In nucleotides, the CDR3 is TGCGCCAGCAGCTTTGAGGGGTTGACCCTGAACACTGAAGCTTTCTTT. Translating gives CASSFEGLTLNTEAFF.

This rearrangement joins TRBV18 to TRBJ1-3; the D gene is possibly TRBD1 (5 bases). The V and J ends lost 3 bases and 8 bases respectively, with 17 bases between them. Germline assignment: CDR1 KGHSH and CDR2 LQKENI. The CDR3 consists of 15 residues. The CDR3 loop is CASSPSRDRQDTIYF. DNA of the CDR3: TGTGCCAGCTCACCGTCACGGGACCGTCAGGACACCATATATTTT. Complete variable domain (other parts from reference TRBV18 and TRBJ1-3): NAGVMQNPRHLVRRRGQEARLRCSPMKGHSHVYWYRQLPEEGLKFMVYLQKENIIDESGMPKERFSAEFPKEGPSILRIQQVVRGDSAAYFCASSPSRDRQDTIYFGEGSWLTVV.

The rearrangement uses TRBV4-1 and TRBJ2-2; 12 bases match TRBD2. The ends lost 5 bases at V and 4 bases at J; junction bases unmatched: 14. CDR3 length: 19 amino acids. CDR1 is MGHRA, CDR2 YSYEKL, per germline. CDR3 in amino acids: CASSSGVLAGGRRTGELFF. As DNA, the CDR3 is TGCGCCAGCAGCTCAGGGGTCCTAGCGGGAGGGCGTCGCACCGGGGAGCTGTTTTTT.

The genes are TRBV28 and TRBJ2-3; 11 bases agree with TRBD2. V gave up 5 bases and J gave up 0 bases; unmatched junction bases: 4. Germline CDR1 is MDHEN and CDR2 is SYDVKM. CDR3 size: 16 residues. CDR3 in DNA: TGTGCCAGCAGTCCCTGGACTAGCGGGAGCACAGATACGCAGTATTTT. As protein: CASSPWTSGSTDTQYF. Looking up the rest from reference TRBV28 and TRBJ2-3 gives the full variable domain: DVKVTQSSRYLVKRTGEKVFLECVQDMDHENMFWYRQDPGLGLRLIYFSYDVKMKEKGDIPEGYSVSREKKERFSLILESASTNQTSMYLCASSPWTSGSTDTQYFGPGTRLTVL.

This clone was seen more than once but under ten times. V and J are TRBV29-1 and TRBJ1-3; no definite D call. The germline V and J ends were trimmed by 7 bases and 3 bases, with 10 bases remaining between them. The germline CDR1 and CDR2 sequences are SQVTM and ANQGSEA. This CDR3 comprises 12 residues. CDR3 in amino acids: CSARTHGNTIYF. CDR3 in DNA: TGCAGCGCAAGGACCCATGGAAACACCATATATTTT. Full variable domain (remainder filled in from reference TRBV29-1 and TRBJ1-3): SAVISQKPSRDICQRGTSLTIQCQVDSQVTMMFWYRQQPGQSLTLIATANQGSEATYESGFVIDKFPISRPNLTFSTLTVSNMSPEDSSIYLCSARTHGNTIYFGEGSWLTVV.

The chain is built from TRBV5-1 and TRBJ1-1; the D gene is possibly TRBD1 (6 bases). Germline loops: CDR1 SGHRS, CDR2 YFSETQ. CDR3 size: 15 residues. V was shortened by 2 bases and J by 0 bases, with 11 bases between the two germline ends. This chain's CDR3 is CASSFGQKMNTEAFF. The CDR3 bases are TGCGCCAGCAGCTTTGGACAGAAGATGAACACTGAAGCTTTCTTT.

The gene calls are TRBV15 and TRBJ2-1, with D perhaps matching TRBD2 (6 bases). The CDR3 is 16 amino acids. From germline, CDR1 is LNHNV and CDR2 YYDKDF (reference sequence). Trimming left V 5 bases short and J 2 bases short, with 16 bases between. CDR3 DNA sequence: TGTGCCACCAGCTCCCCTGGGGCGGGACCCTACAATGAGCAGTTCTTC. It specifies CATSSPGAGPYNEQFF.

CDR3 sequence (DNA): TGTGCCAGCAGCTTAGGGCCAGGGGCCCCAGATACGCAGTATTTT. Amino acids: CASSLGPGAPDTQYF. The chain has TRBV13 and TRBJ2-3, with D maybe TRBD1 (6 bases). Trimming pared 0 bases from V and 4 bases from J, leaving 11 bases between. This CDR3 is 15 amino acids long. Germline V gene data show CDR1 as PRHDT and CDR2 as FYEKMQ (reference sequence).

V is TRBV5-1 and J is TRBJ2-7; 8 positions match TRBD1. The CDR3 is made up of 14 amino acids. CDR1 is SGHRS and CDR2 is YFSETQ in the germline V gene. The trim removed 4 bases at V and 6 bases at J, leaving 9 bases unmatched. CDR3 in amino acids: CASSLGQGVGEQYF. The CDR3 DNA sequence: TGCGCCAGCAGCCTAGGACAGGGCGTCGGCGAGCAGTACTTC.

The chain has TRBV27 and TRBJ1-4, with D possibly being TRBD1 (5 bases). This CDR3 region has 12 residues. V was trimmed by 7 bases and J by 7 bases, leaving 10 bases between them. Looked up from germline, CDR1 is MNHEY and CDR2 is SMNVEV (reference sequence). The CDR3 nucleotides read TGTGCCAGCAAGGGTGGGGCTGAAAAACTGTTTTTT. It translates to CASKGGAEKLFF. Complete variable domain (other parts from reference TRBV27 and TRBJ1-4): EAQVTQNPRYLITVTGKKLTVTCSQNMNHEYMSWYRQDPGLGLRQIYYSMNVEVTDKGDVPEGYKVSRKEKRNFPLILESPSPNQTSLYFCASKGGAEKLFFGSGTQLSVL.

The chain couples TRBV7-6 to TRBJ2-7; D possibly corresponds to TRBD2 (6 bases). CDR1 is SGHVS and CDR2 is FNYEAQ in the germline V gene. Trimming left V 5 bases short and J 3 bases short, with 11 bases between. The CDR3 is 13 amino acids. CDR3 coding DNA: TGTGCCAGCAGCCCGGGAGTCAACTACGAGCAGTACTTC. Its translation: CASSPGVNYEQYF.

The chain links TRBV28 to TRBJ2-2, with a possible D match to TRBD1 (7 bases). Germline CDR1 reads MDHEN; CDR2 reads SYDVKM. The CDR3 extends over 17 amino acids. Trimming left V 2 bases short and J 3 bases short, with 16 bases between. CDR3 region: CASSLTWGDSDTGELFF. The CDR3 DNA reads as TGTGCCAGCAGTTTAACGTGGGGGGACAGCGACACCGGGGAGCTGTTTTTT. Drawing the rest from reference TRBV28 and TRBJ2-2, the complete variable domain is DVKVTQSSRYLVKRTGEKVFLECVQDMDHENMFWYRQDPGLGLRLIYFSYDVKMKEKGDIPEGYSVSREKKERFSLILESASTNQTSMYLCASSLTWGDSDTGELFFGEGSRLTVL.